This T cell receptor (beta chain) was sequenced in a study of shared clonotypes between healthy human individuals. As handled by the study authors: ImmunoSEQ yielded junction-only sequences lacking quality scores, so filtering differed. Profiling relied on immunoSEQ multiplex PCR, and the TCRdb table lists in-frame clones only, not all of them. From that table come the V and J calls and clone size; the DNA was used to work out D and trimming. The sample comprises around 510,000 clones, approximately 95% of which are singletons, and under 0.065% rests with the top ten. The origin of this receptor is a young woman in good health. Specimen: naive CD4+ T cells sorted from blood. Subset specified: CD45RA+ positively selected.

The CDR3 coding sequence is TGCGCCAGCAGTCTACAAACAGGGGAGGATGGCTACACCTTC. This gives the protein CASSLQTGEDGYTF. The V and J genes are TRBV23-1 and TRBJ1-2; 7 bases are a match to TRBD1. TRBV23-1 is an ORF; its function is uncertain. Trimming cost V 4 bases and J 6 bases; bases outside gene matches: 8. The CDR3 is made up of 14 amino acids.